This T cell receptor (beta chain) was recorded in a study of T cell repertoires in breast cancer. Study as a whole: Average yield: roughly 500,000 sequences per sample and approximately 9.4 reads per input cell.

The expanded emulsion RT-PCR method captured paired alpha and beta chains from CD8+ T cells. The study, taken as a whole, reports: Seven or more patient tumors shared eighteen TCR pairs rarely seen in control blood. Tumor-involved sentinel nodes shared about 8% of TCRs with matched tumors, tumor-free nodes 2% to 2.5%. Eight TRBV7 primers may have caused mispriming bias toward TRBV7 in shared TCRs.

In regard to this clonotype: The antigen remains unidentified. A read error may produce the germline difference seen at one junction end.

A second nested PCR with blocking oligonucleotides suppressed unpaired genes. Each CDR3 protein gets one entry after TCRdb re-called the emulsion pairing reads with MiXCR. This repertoire shows roughly 40,000 distinct CDR3 sequences, 45% found once; its top ten account for around 60%. The CDR3 is 12 amino acids. Germline assignment: CDR1 DFQATT and CDR2 SNEGSKA (reference sequence). Sequenced sample: CD8+ T cells. The chain has TRBV20-1 and TRBJ1-1, with 7 nucleotides matching TRBD1. This clonotype originated in a pool of human donors with breast cancer or a healthy control (not recorded which). This CDR3 is CSAKQGNTKAFF. CDR3 coding DNA: TGCAGTGCTAAACAGGGGAACACTAAAGCTTTCTTT.